What follows are 18 T cell receptor beta chains derived from one specimen sequenced in a study of shared clonotypes between healthy human individuals. Assay: immunoSEQ multiplex PCR; the TCRdb copy retains only in-frame clones and omits some. Of around 510,000 clones detected, around 95% appear once; the ten largest clones hold about 0.064%. Material: naive CD4+ T cells sorted from blood. Subset meaning: CD45RA+ positively selected. The receptors come from a woman in her twenties or thirties in good health.

This clone was detected once. This same CDR3 is encoded by further DNA sequences in the sample. This rearrangement joins TRBV18 to TRBJ1-1; 8 bases are shared with TRBD1. Germline CDR1 is KGHSH and CDR2 is LQKENI. This CDR3 is 14 amino acids long. V gave up 2 bases and J gave up 2 bases; unmatched junction bases: 1. DNA of the CDR3: TGTGCCAGCTCACCAGGACAGGGAAACACTGAAGCTTTCTTT. Its protein product is CASSPGQGNTEAFF.

J is TRBJ1-2 and V is TRBV28, with 8 bases identical to TRBD1. CDR1 and CDR2 from the germline V gene are MDHEN and SYDVKM. With V trimmed by 1 base and J by 2 bases, 9 bases remained unmatched. This CDR3 contains 17 residues. The CDR3: CASSLYPQGASNYGYTF. CDR3 in DNA: TGTGCCAGCAGTTTATACCCCCAGGGGGCGTCCAACTATGGCTACACCTTC.

The rearrangement joins TRBV28 to TRBJ1-4, with D hard to call. V was cut by 2 bases and J by 8 bases, with 15 bases left in between. Germline CDR1 reads MDHEN; CDR2 reads SYDVKM. This CDR3 comprises 15 residues. CDR3 residues: CASSLRQHLGEKLFF. DNA of the CDR3: TGTGCCAGCAGTTTACGGCAGCATCTGGGGGAAAAACTGTTTTTT. The full variable domain, in which reference TRBV28 and TRBJ1-4 provide the parts outside the CDR3, is DVKVTQSSRYLVKRTGEKVFLECVQDMDHENMFWYRQDPGLGLRLIYFSYDVKMKEKGDIPEGYSVSREKKERFSLILESASTNQTSMYLCASSLRQHLGEKLFFGSGTQLSVL.

The CDR3 region has the DNA TGCAGCGTTGATACAGTCTGGAACACCATATATTTT. It encodes CSVDTVWNTIYF. V gene TRBV29-1 combines with J gene TRBJ1-3; no definite D call. V was clipped by 3 bases and J by 7 bases, with 10 bases between them. Germline loops: CDR1 SQVTM, CDR2 ANQGSEA. This CDR3 has 12 residues.

This chain connects TRBV6-5 to TRBJ2-7; unclear D gene. The CDR3 has 14 amino acids. Per germline, CDR1 MNHEY and CDR2 SVGAGI. Deletions cut 6 bases from V and 0 bases from J, with 12 bases between. CDR3 in DNA: TGTGCCAGCAGCTACGGCTACAGCTCCTACGAGCAGTACTTC. Its protein is CASSYGYSSYEQYF.

This chain uses TRBV27 with TRBJ2-3; D possibly corresponds to TRBD2 (6 bases). The germline gives CDR1 MNHEY, CDR2 SMNVEV (reference sequence). The CDR3 is made up of 15 amino acids. With 5 bases removed from V and 1 base from J, the gap between germline ends came to 13 bases. The CDR3 region has the DNA TGTGCCAGCAGTCCCCTGGGGGGAGGCACAGATACGCAGTATTTT. Its protein is CASSPLGGGTDTQYF.

Details on this clone: This CDR3 is also generated by other DNA sequences in the sample. The chain uses TRBV5-1 and TRBJ1-1; unclear D gene. There are 13 residues in the CDR3. The germline CDR1 and CDR2 sequences are SGHRS and YFSETQ. Trimming shortened V by 0 bases and J by 0 bases, and 3 bases separated the two germline ends. The DNA for the CDR3 is TGCGCCAGCAGCTTGGTAATGAACACTGAAGCTTTCTTT. Residues: CASSLVMNTEAFF. Full variable domain (remainder filled in from reference TRBV5-1 and TRBJ1-1): KAGVTQTPRYLIKTRGQQVTLSCSPISGHRSVSWYQQTPGQGLQFLFEYFSETQRNKGNFPGRFSGRQFSNSRSEMNVSTLELGDSALYLCASSLVMNTEAFFGQGTRLTVV.

The rearrangement links TRBV28 to TRBJ1-5; D uncertain. The V gene's germline CDR1 is MDHEN and CDR2 SYDVKM. The CDR3 consists of 13 residues. V gave up 2 bases and J gave up 4 bases, with 6 bases separating them. The CDR3, as DNA: TGTGCCAGCAGTTTAAGGGTGAATCAGCCCCAGCATTTT. Its translation is CASSLRVNQPQHF. Together with reference TRBV28 and TRBJ1-5, the CDR3 gives the full variable domain: DVKVTQSSRYLVKRTGEKVFLECVQDMDHENMFWYRQDPGLGLRLIYFSYDVKMKEKGDIPEGYSVSREKKERFSLILESASTNQTSMYLCASSLRVNQPQHFGDGTRLSIL.

The chain couples TRBV30 to TRBJ1-5; 7 nucleotides line up with TRBD1. Trimming at V came to 8 bases and at J to 4 bases, leaving 23 bases not matched to a gene. The CDR3 length is 18 residues. Germline CDR1 reads GTSNPN; CDR2 reads SVGIG (reference sequence). CDR3 amino acids: CARTPPRQGTHLNQPQHF. Written as DNA, the CDR3 is TGTGCCCGAACCCCGCCGAGACAGGGAACCCACCTTAATCAGCCCCAGCATTTT.

V usage is TRBV11-2 and J usage is TRBJ2-1; D perhaps matches TRBD2 (6 bases). CDR1 and CDR2 from the germline V gene are SGHAT and FQNNGV. This CDR3 is 17 amino acids long. V was shortened by 2 bases and J by 8 bases, with 22 bases between the two germline ends. CDR3 nucleotides: TGTGCCAGCAGCTTAATCCGGGGGAAGCGCCCATGGGATGAGCAGTTCTTC. Translated: CASSLIRGKRPWDEQFF.

V usage is TRBV5-4 and J usage is TRBJ2-7, with D possibly matching TRBD2 (6 bases). The CDR3 runs 16 residues. Trimming took 4 bases from V and 0 from J, leaving 17 bases between them. Per the germline V gene, CDR1 is SGHNT and CDR2 is YYREEE (reference sequence). The CDR3 is CASSRAGTPTSYEQYF. As DNA, the CDR3 is TGTGCCAGCAGCCGGGCCGGGACTCCTACCTCCTACGAGCAGTACTTC.

V and J are TRBV28 and TRBJ1-2, with D unresolved. CDR3 size: 13 residues. V was cut by 7 bases and J by 5 bases, with 14 bases left in between. CDR1 is MDHEN, CDR2 SYDVKM, per germline. CDR3 sequence: CASTLDRLYGYTF. As DNA, the CDR3 is TGTGCCAGCACCCTGGACCGGTTATATGGCTACACCTTC.

V and J are TRBV6-5 and TRBJ1-2; no reliable D call. The CDR3 is 16 amino acids. Germline loops: CDR1 MNHEY, CDR2 SVGAGI. Trimming took off 2 bases at V and 2 bases at J, with 15 bases between the two ends. The CDR3 bases are TGTGCCAGCAGTTACACCGGAACCACAGTAAACTATGGCTACACCTTC. Protein: CASSYTGTTVNYGYTF.

The V and J genes are TRBV9 and TRBJ2-5; D is undetermined. This CDR3 comprises 15 residues. With 1 base removed from V and 4 bases from J, the gap between germline ends came to 14 bases. The germline V gene encodes CDR1 SGDLS and CDR2 YYNGEE. The CDR3 region is CASSVNSAPGETQYF. CDR3 DNA sequence: TGTGCCAGCAGCGTAAACTCTGCCCCAGGAGAGACCCAGTACTTC. Full variable domain (outside the CDR3, taken from reference TRBV9 and TRBJ2-5): DSGVTQTPKHLITATGQRVTLRCSPRSGDLSVYWYQQSLDQGLQFLIQYYNGEERAKGNILERFSAQQFPDLHSELNLSSLELGDSALYFCASSVNSAPGETQYFGPGTRLLVL.

The gene calls are TRBV7-9 and TRBJ2-3; 8 nucleotides agree with TRBD1. From germline, CDR1 is SEHNR and CDR2 FQNEAQ (reference sequence). There are 15 residues in the CDR3. V was pared by 5 bases and J by 2 bases, with 6 bases of the junction left unmatched. The CDR3 is CASSRRDRITDTQYF. Here the CDR3 DNA reads TGTGCCAGCAGCAGACGGGACAGGATCACAGATACGCAGTATTTT.

CDR3 protein: CASSEVDGILGEQYF. The CDR3 DNA sequence: TGTGCCAGCAGTGAAGTGGACGGGATCTTGGGCGAGCAGTACTTC. The genes are TRBV6-1 and TRBJ2-7; D might be TRBD2 (5 bases). Germline V gene data show CDR1 as MNHNS and CDR2 as SASEGT. This CDR3 has 15 residues. Trimming removed 1 base from V and 6 bases from J, with 16 bases in between.

V is TRBV19 and J is TRBJ2-3, with TRBD2 identical over 15 bases. This CDR3 is 18 amino acids long. In germline, CDR1 is LNHDA, CDR2 SQIVND (reference sequence). The ends lost 5 bases at V and 1 base at J; junction bases unmatched: 7. CDR3 loop: CASSRGLAGGGGTDTQYF. CDR3 coding DNA: TGTGCCAGTAGTCGAGGACTAGCGGGAGGGGGGGGCACAGATACGCAGTATTTT.

This clone was seen only a few times. The chain recombines TRBV4-2 with TRBJ2-7, with D uncertain. CDR1 is LGHNA, CDR2 YNFKEQ, per germline. The CDR3 has 13 residues. V was shortened by 4 bases and J by 1 base, with 8 bases between the two germline ends. This CDR3 is CASSPVGSYEQYF. CDR3 bases: TGTGCCAGCAGCCCGGTGGGATCCTACGAGCAGTACTTC.